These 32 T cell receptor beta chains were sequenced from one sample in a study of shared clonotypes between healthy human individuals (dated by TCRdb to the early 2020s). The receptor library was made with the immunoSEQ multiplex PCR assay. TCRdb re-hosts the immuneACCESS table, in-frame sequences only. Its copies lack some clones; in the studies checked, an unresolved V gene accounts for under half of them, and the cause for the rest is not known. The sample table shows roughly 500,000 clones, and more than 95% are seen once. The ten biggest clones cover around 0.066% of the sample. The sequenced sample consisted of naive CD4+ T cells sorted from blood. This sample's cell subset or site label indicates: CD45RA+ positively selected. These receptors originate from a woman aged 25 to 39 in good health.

The CDR3 region is CASSPGLAGGPVEQYF. The CDR3 region has the DNA TGTGCCAGCAGCCCCGGACTAGCGGGAGGGCCGGTCGAGCAGTACTTC. The chain combines TRBV5-6 with TRBJ2-7; 15 nucleotides line up with TRBD2. The junction had 8 bases not matched to a gene; V was cut back by 4 bases and J by 6 bases. This CDR3 has 16 residues. Germline assignment: CDR1 SGHDT and CDR2 YYEEEE.

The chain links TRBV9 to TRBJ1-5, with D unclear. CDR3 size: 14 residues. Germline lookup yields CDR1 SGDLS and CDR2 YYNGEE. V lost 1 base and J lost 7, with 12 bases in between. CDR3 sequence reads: CASSVSGVVQPQHF. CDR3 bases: TGTGCCAGCAGCGTAAGCGGGGTAGTACAGCCCCAGCATTTT.

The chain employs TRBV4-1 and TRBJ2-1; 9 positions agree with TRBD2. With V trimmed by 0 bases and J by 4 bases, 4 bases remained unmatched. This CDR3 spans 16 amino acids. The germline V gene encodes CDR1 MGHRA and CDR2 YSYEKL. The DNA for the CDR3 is TGCGCCAGCAGCCAAGAGGGACTAGCTACATACAATGAGCAGTTCTTC. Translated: CASSQEGLATYNEQFF.

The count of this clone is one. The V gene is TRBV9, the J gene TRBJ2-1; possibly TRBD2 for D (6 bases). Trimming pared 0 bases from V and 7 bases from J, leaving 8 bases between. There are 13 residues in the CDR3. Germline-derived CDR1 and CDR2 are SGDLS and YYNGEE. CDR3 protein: CASSVGEVNEQFF. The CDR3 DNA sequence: TGTGCCAGCAGCGTAGGGGAGGTAAATGAGCAGTTCTTC.

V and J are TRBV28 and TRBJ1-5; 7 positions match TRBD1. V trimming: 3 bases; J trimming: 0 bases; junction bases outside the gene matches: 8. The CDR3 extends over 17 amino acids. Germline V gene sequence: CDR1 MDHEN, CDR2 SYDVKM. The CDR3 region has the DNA TGTGCCAGCAGTTTTGGCAGGGGGGGTTATAGCAATCAGCCCCAGCATTTT. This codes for CASSFGRGGYSNQPQHF.

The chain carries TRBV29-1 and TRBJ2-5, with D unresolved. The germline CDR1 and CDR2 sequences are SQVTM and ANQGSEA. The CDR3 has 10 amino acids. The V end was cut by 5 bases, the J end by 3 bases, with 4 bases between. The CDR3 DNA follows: TGCAGCGTTTACAAAGAGACCCAGTACTTC. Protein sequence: CSVYKETQYF.

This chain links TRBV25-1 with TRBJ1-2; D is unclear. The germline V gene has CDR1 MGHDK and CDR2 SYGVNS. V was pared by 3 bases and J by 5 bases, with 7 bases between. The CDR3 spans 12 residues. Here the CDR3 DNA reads TGTGCCAGCAGTGATACTGGTTATGGCTACACCTTC. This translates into CASSDTGYGYTF.

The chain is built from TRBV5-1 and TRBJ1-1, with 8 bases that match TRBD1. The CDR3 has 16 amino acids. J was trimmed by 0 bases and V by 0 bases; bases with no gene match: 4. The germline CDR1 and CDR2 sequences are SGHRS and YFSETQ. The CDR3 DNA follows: TGCGCCAGCAGCTTGGTAGACAGGGGATTGAACACTGAAGCTTTCTTT. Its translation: CASSLVDRGLNTEAFF.

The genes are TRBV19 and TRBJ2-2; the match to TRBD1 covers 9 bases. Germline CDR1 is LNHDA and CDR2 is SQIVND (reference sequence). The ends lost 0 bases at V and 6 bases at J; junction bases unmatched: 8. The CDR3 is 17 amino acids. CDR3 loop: CASSIDRTRQGAGELFF. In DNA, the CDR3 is TGTGCCAGTAGTATAGATCGGACGAGACAGGGGGCCGGGGAGCTGTTTTTT.

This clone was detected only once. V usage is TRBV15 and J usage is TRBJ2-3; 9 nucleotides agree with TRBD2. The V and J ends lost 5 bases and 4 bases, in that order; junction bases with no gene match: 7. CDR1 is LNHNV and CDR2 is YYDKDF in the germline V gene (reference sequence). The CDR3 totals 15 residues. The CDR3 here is CATSRGLAAPDTQYF. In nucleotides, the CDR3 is TGTGCCACCAGCCGGGGACTAGCCGCGCCAGATACGCAGTATTTT.

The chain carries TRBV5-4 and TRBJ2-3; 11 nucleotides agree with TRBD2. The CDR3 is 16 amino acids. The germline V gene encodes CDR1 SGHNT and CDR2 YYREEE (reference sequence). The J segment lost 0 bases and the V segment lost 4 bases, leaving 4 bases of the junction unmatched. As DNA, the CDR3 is TGTGCCAGCAGCCGGACTAGCGGGCTTAGCACAGATACGCAGTATTTT. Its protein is CASSRTSGLSTDTQYF.

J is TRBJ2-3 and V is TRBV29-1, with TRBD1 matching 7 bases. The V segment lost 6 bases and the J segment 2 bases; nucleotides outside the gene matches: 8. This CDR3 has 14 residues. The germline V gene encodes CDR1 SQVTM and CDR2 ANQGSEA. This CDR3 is CSVVTGLNTDTQYF. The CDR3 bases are TGCAGCGTCGTGACAGGGCTTAACACAGATACGCAGTATTTT.

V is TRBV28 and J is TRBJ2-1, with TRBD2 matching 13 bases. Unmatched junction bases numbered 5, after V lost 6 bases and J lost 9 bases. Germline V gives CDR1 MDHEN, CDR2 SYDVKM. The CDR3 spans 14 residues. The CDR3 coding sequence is TGTGCCAGCAGCGGACTAGCGGGAGCGGGTGAGCAGTTCTTC. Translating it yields CASSGLAGAGEQFF.

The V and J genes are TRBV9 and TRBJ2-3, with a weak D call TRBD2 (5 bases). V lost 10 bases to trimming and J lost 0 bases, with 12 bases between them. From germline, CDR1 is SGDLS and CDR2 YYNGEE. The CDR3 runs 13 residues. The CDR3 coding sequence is TGTGCCCGCCGGAGGCCCAGCACAGATACGCAGTATTTT. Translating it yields CARRRPSTDTQYF.

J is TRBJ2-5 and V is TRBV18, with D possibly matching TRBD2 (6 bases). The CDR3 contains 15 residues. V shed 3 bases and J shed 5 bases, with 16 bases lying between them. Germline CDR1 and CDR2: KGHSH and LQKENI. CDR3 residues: CASSPRSQGGETQYF. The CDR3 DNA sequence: TGTGCCAGCTCACCTCGTAGCCAGGGAGGTGAGACCCAGTACTTC.

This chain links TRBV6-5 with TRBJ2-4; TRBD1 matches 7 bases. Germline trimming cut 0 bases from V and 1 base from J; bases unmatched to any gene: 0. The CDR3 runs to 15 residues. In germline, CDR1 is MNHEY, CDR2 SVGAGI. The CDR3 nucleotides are TGTGCCAGCAGTTACTCGGGACAGGCCAAAAACATTCAGTACTTC. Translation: CASSYSGQAKNIQYF.

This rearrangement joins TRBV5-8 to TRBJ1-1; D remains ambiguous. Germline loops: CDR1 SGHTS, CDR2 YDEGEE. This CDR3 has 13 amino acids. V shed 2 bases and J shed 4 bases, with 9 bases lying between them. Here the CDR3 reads CASSFNRGTEAFF. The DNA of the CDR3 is TGTGCCAGCAGCTTCAATCGGGGCACTGAAGCTTTCTTT. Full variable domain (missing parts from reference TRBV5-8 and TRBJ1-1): EAGVTQSPTHLIKTRGQQATLRCSPISGHTSVYWYQQALGLGLQFLLWYDEGEERNRGNFPPRFSGRQFPNYSSELNVNALELEDSALYLCASSFNRGTEAFFGQGTRLTVV.

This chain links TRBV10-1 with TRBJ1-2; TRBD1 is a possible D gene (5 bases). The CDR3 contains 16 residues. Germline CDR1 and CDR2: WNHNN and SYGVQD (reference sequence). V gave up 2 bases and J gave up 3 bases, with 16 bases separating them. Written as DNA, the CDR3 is TGCGCCAGCAGTGAGCCAGGGCCAGAAGGGGACTATGGCTACACCTTC. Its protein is CASSEPGPEGDYGYTF.

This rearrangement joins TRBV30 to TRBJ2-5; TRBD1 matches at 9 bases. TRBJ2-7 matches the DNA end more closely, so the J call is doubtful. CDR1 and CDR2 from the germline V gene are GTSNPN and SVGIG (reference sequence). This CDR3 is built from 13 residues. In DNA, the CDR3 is TGTGCCTGGGGGACAGGGTCTAATTACGAGCAGTACTTC. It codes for CAWGTGSNYEQYF.

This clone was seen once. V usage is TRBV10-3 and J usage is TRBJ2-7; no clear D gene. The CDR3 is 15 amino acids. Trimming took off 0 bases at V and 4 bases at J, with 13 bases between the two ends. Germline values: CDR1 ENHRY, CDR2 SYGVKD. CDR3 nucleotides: TGTGCCATCAGTGAGTCGCCAACCTGGGGATACGAGCAGTACTTC. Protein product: CAISESPTWGYEQYF.

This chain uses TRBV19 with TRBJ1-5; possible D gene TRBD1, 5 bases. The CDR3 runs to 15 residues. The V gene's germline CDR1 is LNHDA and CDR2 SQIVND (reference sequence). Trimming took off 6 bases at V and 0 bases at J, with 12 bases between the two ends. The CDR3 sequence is CASRSGTASNQPQHF. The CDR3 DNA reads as TGTGCCAGTAGATCCGGGACCGCTAGCAATCAGCCCCAGCATTTT.

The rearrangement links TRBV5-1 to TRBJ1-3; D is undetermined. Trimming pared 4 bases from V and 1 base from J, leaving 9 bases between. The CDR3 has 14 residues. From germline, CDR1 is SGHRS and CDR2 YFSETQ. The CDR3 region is CASSRTYSGNTIYF. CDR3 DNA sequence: TGCGCCAGCAGCCGGACGTATTCTGGAAACACCATATATTTT.

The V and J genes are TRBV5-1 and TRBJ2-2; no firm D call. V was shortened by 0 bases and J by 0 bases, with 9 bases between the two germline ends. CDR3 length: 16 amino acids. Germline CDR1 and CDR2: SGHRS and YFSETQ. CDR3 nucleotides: TGCGCCAGCAGCTTGGCGTCAGCGCCGAACACCGGGGAGCTGTTTTTT. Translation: CASSLASAPNTGELFF.

The CDR3 sequence is CAWSRGGGRSTDTQYF. CDR3 coding DNA: TGTGCCTGGAGTCGGGGAGGGGGGCGGAGCACAGATACGCAGTATTTT. The gene calls are TRBV30 and TRBJ2-3, with D maybe TRBD2 (7 bases). Trimming pared 2 bases from V and 0 bases from J, leaving 15 bases between. This CDR3 region has 16 residues. In germline, CDR1 is GTSNPN, CDR2 SVGIG (reference sequence).

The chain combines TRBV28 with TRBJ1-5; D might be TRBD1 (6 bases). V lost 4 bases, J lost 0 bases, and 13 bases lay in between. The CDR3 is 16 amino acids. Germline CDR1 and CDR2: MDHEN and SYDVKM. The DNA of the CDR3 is TGTGCCAGCAGTTCCCCCGGGACACATAGCAATCAGCCCCAGCATTTT. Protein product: CASSSPGTHSNQPQHF.

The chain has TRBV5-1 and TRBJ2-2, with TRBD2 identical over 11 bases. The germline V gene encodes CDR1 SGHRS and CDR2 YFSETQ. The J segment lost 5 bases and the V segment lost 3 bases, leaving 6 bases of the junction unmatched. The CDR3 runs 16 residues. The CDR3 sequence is CASSSGLAGPTGELFF. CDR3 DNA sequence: TGCGCCAGCAGCTCTGGACTAGCGGGTCCGACCGGGGAGCTGTTTTTT.

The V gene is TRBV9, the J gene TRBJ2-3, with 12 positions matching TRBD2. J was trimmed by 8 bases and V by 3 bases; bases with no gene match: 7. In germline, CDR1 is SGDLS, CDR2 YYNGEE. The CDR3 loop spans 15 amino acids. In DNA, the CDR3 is TGTGCCAGCAGCGCCGGACTAGCGGGAAAGTCTACGCAGTATTTT. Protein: CASSAGLAGKSTQYF.

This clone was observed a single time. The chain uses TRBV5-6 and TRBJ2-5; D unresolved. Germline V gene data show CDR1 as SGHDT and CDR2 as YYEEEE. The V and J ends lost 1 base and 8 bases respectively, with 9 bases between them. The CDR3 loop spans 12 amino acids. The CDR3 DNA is TGTGCCAGCAGCTTGTACACAACCACCCAGTACTTC. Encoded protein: CASSLYTTTQYF.

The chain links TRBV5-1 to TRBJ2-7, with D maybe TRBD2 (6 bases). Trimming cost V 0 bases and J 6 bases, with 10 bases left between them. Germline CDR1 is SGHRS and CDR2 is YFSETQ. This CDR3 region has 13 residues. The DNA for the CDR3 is TGCGCCAGCAGCTTGGTGTTTAGCGGCGAGCAGTACTTC. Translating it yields CASSLVFSGEQYF.

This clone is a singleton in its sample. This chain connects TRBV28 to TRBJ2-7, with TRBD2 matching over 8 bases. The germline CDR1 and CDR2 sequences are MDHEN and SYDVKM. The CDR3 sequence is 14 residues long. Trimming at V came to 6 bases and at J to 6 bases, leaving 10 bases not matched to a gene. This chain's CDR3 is CASSSGTRGSEQYF. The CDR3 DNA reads TGTGCCAGCAGCTCCGGGACTAGGGGCAGCGAGCAGTACTTC.

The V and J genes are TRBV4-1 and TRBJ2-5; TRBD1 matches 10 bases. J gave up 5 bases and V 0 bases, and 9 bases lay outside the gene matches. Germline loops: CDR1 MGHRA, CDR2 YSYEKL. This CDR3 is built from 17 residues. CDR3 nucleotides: TGCGCCAGCAGCCAAGAGCTTGGACAGGGGGTTCGGGAGACCCAGTACTTC. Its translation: CASSQELGQGVRETQYF.

CDR3 DNA: TGTGCCAGCAGCTTTCTTATCGTATCGGCGGGAAAAAATGAGCAGTTCTTC. Translating it yields CASSFLIVSAGKNEQFF. The V gene is TRBV7-6, the J gene TRBJ2-1, with D possibly being TRBD2 (6 bases). Trimming stripped 3 bases from V and 7 bases from J, with 22 bases between. Germline V gene lookup returns CDR1 SGHVS and CDR2 FNYEAQ. This CDR3 region has 17 residues.